This T cell receptor beta chain was identified during a study of shared T cell receptors in the human thymus. Generated by immunoSEQ multiplex PCR, the TCRdb table keeps only in-frame clones and is missing some. The sample lists tens of thousands of clones, roughly 96% occurring once. The V gene's germline CDR1 is SQVTM and CDR2 ANQGSEA. V dropped 2 bases and J dropped 6 bases, with 22 bases sitting between them. The CDR3 is 16 residues long. V gene TRBV29-1 combines with J gene TRBJ1-2, with a weak D call TRBD1 (5 bases). The receptor was isolated from a human donor. Sequenced: thymocytes. The chain's CDR3 is CSVELPARGVWHGYTF. As DNA, the CDR3 is TGCAGCGTTGAACTGCCAGCTCGGGGGGTTTGGCATGGCTACACCTTC.